The entry below gives a single T cell receptor (beta chain) sequence along with its context. The antigen is unknown. This sample stems from a study of T cell responses to AZD1222 COVID-19 vaccine. Findings and caveats of the study: Unmutated regions of variants are reportedly targeted by nearly half of spike-specific TCRs. Two doses of AZD1222 preceded a rise in Spike-specific TCR breadth and depth. Repertoires in all cases were sampled only once the peak T cell response had passed.

Clones were sequenced by immunoSEQ multiplex PCR, and TCRdb holds only the in-frame ones, with some missing. The data show approximately 150,000 clones, more than 85% seen once. Both about-4-week and about-12-week second-dose recipients were combined. The source of this sequence is an adult who received the AZD1222 COVID-19 vaccine. The source was peripheral blood, collected 28 days after the second AZD1222 dose.

This chain's CDR3 is CASSQAGIAGYTF. As DNA, the CDR3 is TGTGCCAGCAGCCAGGCAGGGATTGCCGGCTACACCTTC. The chain couples TRBV3-1 (or the pseudogene TRBV3-2) to TRBJ1-2; the D gene is possibly TRBD1 (5 bases). Trimming took 3 bases from V and 8 from J, leaving 13 bases between them. The germline CDR1 and CDR2 sequences are LGHDT and YNNKEL (reference sequence). The CDR3 spans 13 residues.